Below are 2 T cell receptor beta chains sequenced from a single sample in a study of cytomegalovirus exposure and HLA in healthy donors. This PCR relied on a set of 60 Vbeta primers and 13 Jbeta primers. Sequencing was performed with immunoSEQ multiplex PCR; in TCRdb, only in-frame clones are kept and a portion is missing. This sample has around 110,000 clones, with about 76% found just once. Material for sequencing was PBMCs. The source of these receptors is a woman in her thirties in good health and CMV-seronegative.

V gene TRBV4-1 combines with J gene TRBJ2-5; 9 bases are shared with TRBD2. CDR1 is MGHRA and CDR2 is YSYEKL in the germline V gene. CDR3 length equals 15 residues. With V trimmed by 4 bases and J by 2 bases, 5 bases remained unmatched. The DNA for the CDR3 is TGCGCCAGCAGCCTTGGGGCGGGAGGGCAAGAGACCCAGTACTTC. Amino acids: CASSLGAGGQETQYF.

The chain links TRBV7-2 to TRBJ2-5; TRBD2 matches at 7 bases. The better agreement between TRBJ2-7 and the DNA end casts doubt on the J call. The CDR3 extends over 15 amino acids. CDR1 is SGHTA, CDR2 FQGNSA, per germline. The DNA for the CDR3 is TGTGCCAGCAGGCCCTCAAGGACTAGGACACACGAGCAGTACTTC. Protein product: CASRPSRTRTHEQYF.